The T cell receptor (beta chain) under discussion was sequenced for a study of cytomegalovirus exposure and HLA in healthy donors. Regarding this clone: Its antigen is unidentified.

This PCR relied on a set of 60 Vbeta primers and 13 Jbeta primers. Profiling relied on immunoSEQ multiplex PCR, and the TCRdb table lists in-frame clones only, not all of them. The sample lists 150,000 or so clones; approximately 80% were seen once. The study's findings and limits: Versus the approximately 720-donor mean, an Asian-associated ancestry cluster reportedly showed fewer N-insertions in a later analysis.

Germline loops: CDR1 MDHEN, CDR2 SYDVKM. This CDR3 is 16 amino acids long. Unmatched junction bases numbered 9, after V lost 5 bases and J lost 4 bases. V gene TRBV28 combines with J gene TRBJ2-2, with 8 nucleotides matching TRBD2. Sequenced sample: PBMCs. The TCR originated in a middle-aged man in good health and CMV-seropositive. CDR3 sequence: CASSALAGRGTGELFF. The CDR3 DNA reads TGTGCCAGCAGTGCCCTAGCGGGTAGGGGCACCGGGGAGCTGTTTTTT.